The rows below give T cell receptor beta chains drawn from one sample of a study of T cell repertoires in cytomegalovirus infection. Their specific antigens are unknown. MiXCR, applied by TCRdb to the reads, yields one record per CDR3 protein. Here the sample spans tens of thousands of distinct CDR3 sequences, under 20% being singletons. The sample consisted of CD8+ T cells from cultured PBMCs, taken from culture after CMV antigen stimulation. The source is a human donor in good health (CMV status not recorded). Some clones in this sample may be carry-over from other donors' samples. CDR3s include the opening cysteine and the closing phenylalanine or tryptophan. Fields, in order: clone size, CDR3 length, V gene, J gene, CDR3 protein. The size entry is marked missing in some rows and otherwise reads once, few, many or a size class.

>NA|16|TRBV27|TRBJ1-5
CASRQTNPTGSQPQHF
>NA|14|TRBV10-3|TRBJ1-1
CAIRGGAGDTEAFF
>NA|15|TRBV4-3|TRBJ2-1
CASSQAGTPVVEQFF
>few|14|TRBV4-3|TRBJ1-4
CASSQGTGNEKLFF
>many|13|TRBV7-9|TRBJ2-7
CASSLAGASEQYF
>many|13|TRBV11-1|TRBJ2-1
CASSRTDPDEQFF
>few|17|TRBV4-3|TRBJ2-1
CASSQNGLADSYNEQFF
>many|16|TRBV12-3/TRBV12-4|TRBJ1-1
CASSPPSGGVNTEAFF
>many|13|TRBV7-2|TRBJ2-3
CASSVAGPDTQYF
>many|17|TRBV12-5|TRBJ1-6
CASGPGQGSSYNSPLHF
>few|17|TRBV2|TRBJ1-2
CASSDPFTTGEGYGYTF
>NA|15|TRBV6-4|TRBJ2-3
CASSDSSGGADTQYF
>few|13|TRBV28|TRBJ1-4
CASNRDPNEKLFF
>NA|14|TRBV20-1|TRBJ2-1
CSARSDREYNEQFF
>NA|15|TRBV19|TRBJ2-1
CASSIAGPSYNEQFF
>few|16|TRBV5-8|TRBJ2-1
CASSLDSGSSYNEQFF
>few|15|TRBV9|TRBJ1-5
CASSVGGNGNQPQHF
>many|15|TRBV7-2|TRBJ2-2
CASSLSSLNTGELFF
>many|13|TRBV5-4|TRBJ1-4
CASSSPTGGDLFF
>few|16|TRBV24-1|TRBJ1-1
CATSDFSVRGRTEAFF
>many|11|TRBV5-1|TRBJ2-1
CASSLGNEQFF
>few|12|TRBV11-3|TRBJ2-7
CASSDRDREQYF
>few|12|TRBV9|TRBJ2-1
CASGPQGFEQFF
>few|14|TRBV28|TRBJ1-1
CASSIAGQDTEAFF
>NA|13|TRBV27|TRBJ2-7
CASSFSGGFEQYF
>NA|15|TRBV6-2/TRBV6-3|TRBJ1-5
CASSYSRTGPSTQHF
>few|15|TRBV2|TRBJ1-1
CASSLQTAMNTEAFF
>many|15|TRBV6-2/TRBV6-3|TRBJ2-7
CASSHLTDRDYEQYF
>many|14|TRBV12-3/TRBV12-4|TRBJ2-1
CASSFAEYRNEQFF
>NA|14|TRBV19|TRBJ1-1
CASSTRAGGTEAFF